The 14 T cell receptor beta chains below come from one sample, sequenced in a study of cytomegalovirus exposure and HLA in healthy donors. Use of 60 Vbeta and 13 Jbeta primers characterized the PCR. Clones were sequenced by immunoSEQ multiplex PCR, and TCRdb holds only the in-frame ones, with some missing. The data hold under 130,000 clones, with 74% observed a single time. Sequences were obtained from PBMCs. Source of these receptors: a middle-aged man in good health and CMV-seropositive.

The chain employs TRBV6-5 and TRBJ1-1; no definite D call. Germline V gene data show CDR1 as MNHEY and CDR2 as SVGAGI. The CDR3 contains 16 residues. V shed 4 bases and J shed 0 bases, with 15 bases lying between them. The chain's CDR3 is CASSSSSGSMNTEAFF. The CDR3 coding sequence is TGTGCCAGCAGTTCCAGTTCGGGGAGTATGAACACTGAAGCTTTCTTT.

The chain couples TRBV9 to TRBJ2-7; TRBD2 matches 7 bases. V lost 4 bases and J lost 4; bases outside the gene matches: 11. The CDR3 totals 15 residues. Germline CDR1 SGDLS, CDR2 YYNGEE. The CDR3 DNA sequence: TGTGCCAGCAGCCCCGGGACTAATTCGTTTTACGAGCAGTACTTC. It translates to CASSPGTNSFYEQYF.

The chain is built from TRBV30 and TRBJ1-1; 8 bases are shared with TRBD1. CDR1 is GTSNPN and CDR2 is SVGIG in the germline V gene (reference sequence). The CDR3 has 16 residues. Unmatched junction bases numbered 14, after V lost 8 bases and J lost 0 bases. The CDR3 DNA reads TGTGCCGGGGACAGGCGAGGGCATGCTATGAACACTGAAGCTTTCTTT. Protein: CAGDRRGHAMNTEAFF.

This chain links TRBV11-2 with TRBJ1-2, with 11 bases identical to TRBD1. CDR1 SGHAT and CDR2 FQNNGV come from the germline V gene. The ends lost 6 bases at V and 2 bases at J; junction bases unmatched: 5. The CDR3 totals 15 residues. The CDR3 nucleotides are TGTGCCAGCAGTTCTCGGGACAGGGGGAACTATGGCTACACCTTC. Amino acids: CASSSRDRGNYGYTF.

The chain employs TRBV2 and TRBJ1-1; D uncertain. V shed 6 bases and J shed 9 bases, with 11 bases lying between them. Per germline, CDR1 SNHLY and CDR2 FYNNEI. The length of the CDR3 is 11 residues. DNA for the CDR3: TGTGCCAGCAGACTTACAGTTAAAGCTTTCTTT. It yields the protein CASRLTVKAFF.

This rearrangement joins TRBV19 to TRBJ1-2; 10 positions match TRBD1. V lost 9 bases, J lost 2 bases, and 6 bases stayed unmatched. This CDR3 has 14 residues. Germline loops: CDR1 LNHDA, CDR2 SQIVND (reference sequence). The CDR3 DNA is TGTGCCAGCCGATCGGGACAGGGGAACTATGGCTACACCTTC. Translating gives CASRSGQGNYGYTF.

The CDR3 bases are TGTGCCAGCAGCTTAGTCGGGACTAGCATCGATGAGCAGTTCTTC. Its translation is CASSLVGTSIDEQFF. The rearrangement joins TRBV11-3 to TRBJ2-1; 9 positions agree with TRBD2. The V segment lost 1 base and the J segment 8 bases; nucleotides outside the gene matches: 6. Germline V gene lookup returns CDR1 SGHNT and CDR2 YENEEA. The length of the CDR3 is 15 residues.

The rearrangement links TRBV28 to TRBJ1-5; 8 positions match TRBD1. CDR1 MDHEN and CDR2 SYDVKM come from the germline V gene. This CDR3 region has 16 residues. V was pared by 6 bases and J by 3 bases, with 10 bases of the junction left unmatched. CDR3 DNA sequence: TGTGCCAGCAGGTACCGGGACAGGAAACCCAATCAGCCCCAGCATTTT. This gives the protein CASRYRDRKPNQPQHF.

CDR3 in DNA: TGTGCCAGCAGTTACAGGACAGTAGATTCACCCCTCCACTTT. It is translated as CASSYRTVDSPLHF. V usage is TRBV9 and J usage is TRBJ1-6; TRBD1 might be the D (6 bases). V gave up 5 bases and J gave up 8 bases, with 14 bases separating them. This CDR3 spans 14 amino acids. CDR1 and CDR2 (germline): SGDLS, YYNGEE.

This clone has at least ten counts. The chain joins TRBV27 to TRBJ2-1, with 9 bases aligning to TRBD2. The CDR3 consists of 14 residues. The germline CDR1 and CDR2 sequences are MNHEY and SMNVEV (reference sequence). V gave up 8 bases and J gave up 4 bases; unmatched junction bases: 6. The CDR3 nucleotides are TGTGCCAGCGGCGGGGGGGCCGGGTACAATGAGCAGTTCTTC. It is translated as CASGGGAGYNEQFF.

This rearrangement joins TRBV11-3 to TRBJ2-1; 7 positions match TRBD1. CDR1 is SGHNT, CDR2 YENEEA, per germline. With V trimmed by 2 bases and J by 3 bases, 4 bases remained unmatched. The length of the CDR3 is 15 residues. The CDR3 sequence: CASSLRQGSYNEQFF. CDR3 sequence (DNA): TGTGCCAGCAGCTTACGACAGGGTAGCTACAATGAGCAGTTCTTC.

CDR3 in DNA: TGTGCCAGCTCACGGGACAGCCAGTCCTACGAGCAGTACTTC. This gives the protein CASSRDSQSYEQYF. The chain has TRBV18 and TRBJ2-7; TRBD1 matches 7 bases. CDR1 KGHSH and CDR2 LQKENI come from the germline V gene. The CDR3 sequence is 14 residues long. V dropped 4 bases and J dropped 1; count of bases not matched to a gene: 4.

This chain links TRBV27 with TRBJ1-2; 8 bases match TRBD1. V lost 8 bases to trimming and J lost 2 bases; unmatched junction nucleotides: 13. Germline V gives CDR1 MNHEY, CDR2 SMNVEV (reference sequence). The length of the CDR3 is 16 residues. CDR3 sequence: CASGQGRDVPNYGYTF. In DNA, the CDR3 is TGTGCCAGCGGACAGGGTCGGGATGTGCCGAACTATGGCTACACCTTC.

This clone was picked up a small number of times. The V gene is TRBV7-2, the J gene TRBJ2-2; the D is unclear. The V and J ends lost 1 base and 7 bases respectively, with 10 bases between them. Germline V gene sequence: CDR1 SGHTA, CDR2 FQGNSA. The CDR3 consists of 14 residues. The CDR3 protein is CASSLGQWSGELFF. In nucleotides, the CDR3 is TGTGCCAGCAGCTTAGGCCAGTGGAGCGGGGAGCTGTTTTTT.